Sequencing of this T cell receptor beta chain was carried out in a study of identical twins. This clonotype was seen only once. TCRdb re-called the 5' RACE reads with MiXCR, one entry per CDR3 protein. Among roughly 1,500,000 distinct CDR3 sequences listed, under 35% were seen once. CDR1 is MNHEY, CDR2 SMNVEV, per germline (reference sequence). The CDR3 totals 13 residues. Trimming took off 5 bases at V and 11 bases at J, with 18 bases between the two ends. The origin of this receptor is a newborn girl in good health. The V call is TRBV27, the J call TRBJ2-5; D gene ambiguous. The material sequenced was cord blood. This CDR3 is CASSLGLTYKQYF. The CDR3 DNA sequence: TGTGCCAGCAGTCTCGGTTTGACCTACAAGCAGTACTTC.